This T cell receptor beta chain was captured in a study of regulatory T cells in long-lasting Graves disease (dated by TCRdb to the early 2020s). Regarding the study in general: Antithyroid drugs had been taken for less than 3 months by newly diagnosed Graves' disease patients. Peripheral blood TCR sequencing and RNA sequencing compared persistent Graves' disease patients with newly diagnosed Graves' disease patients. The study was registered as a clinical trial and conducted in China. A total of around 35 samples were covered by TCR sequencing, comprising approximately 13 persistent and around 20 newly diagnosed Graves' disease patients. What the study reported, not specific to this receptor: Sequencing and analysis were restricted to the TCR beta chain. The study examined only peripheral blood because the primary lesion, thyroid tissue, could not be accessed. Lower TCR Shannon entropy and fewer highly expanded clones were observed in persistent Graves' disease patients than in newly diagnosed patients, which suggested clonal expansion. The authors noted that the small sample size was a limitation that may lower accuracy. Patients with persistent disease shared more public clonotypes (around 2,500) than newly diagnosed patients did (more than 900). Preferential use of TRBV28, TRBJ1-2 and TRBJ2-5 was observed in persistent disease, whereas TRBV20-1 and TRBJ2-1 were favored in newly diagnosed disease.

Receptors were amplified or captured by multiplex PCR. Data came from an Illumina HiSeq 4000. To build TCR beta libraries, CDR3 regions were amplified by Arm-PCR using iRepertoire HTBI primers. Before sequencing, the PCR products went through gel purification. The study's processing was this. Gene usage analysis of CDR3 amino acid clonotypes used the roughly 60 TRBV and more than 13 TRBJ segments found across samples. COPE and FqMerger were used to merge filtered high-quality paired reads into contigs. BLAST was used to align contigs to IMGT TRBV, TRBD and TRBJ reference genes, and CDR3 was defined according to IMGT. Highly expanded clones were defined as clonotypes with a frequency above 0.1%. Shannon entropy served as the measure of repertoire diversity, while the Gini coefficient captured V-J evenness. Clonotypes shared by more than one individual were considered public. The raw public reads went through TCRdb reprocessing: fastp at Q25, MiXCR clone calling, in-frame beta chains kept. A single entry per CDR3 protein holds the most common genes and DNA from its merged rows. The V and J calls follow TCRdb's processing rather than the paper's. This sample gives some 500,000 distinct CDR3 sequences in total; about 16% of them show up just once. More than 20% of the sample is in the top ten clones.

This clonotype was seen only a few times. Which antigen it targets is not known. Base qualities are not at hand, and no much larger clone is one base apart. The time point tag for this specimen amounts to: newly diagnosed GD, antithyroid drugs for less than 3 months. RNA was extracted from PBMCs in TRIzol for both TCR sequencing and RNA sequencing. The diagnosis of Graves' disease was made according to American Thyroid Association guidelines. Recruitment of patients was carried out at an endocrinology department in Xi'an, China. Each patient gave approximately 9 milliliters of peripheral blood, collected in an EDTA anticoagulant tube. Ficoll Paque Plus density gradient separation was used to isolate PBMCs, and no further T cell sorting was performed. An Agilent 2100 Bioanalyzer and agarose gel were used to assess RNA quality, and a NanoDrop 2000 was used to measure RNA concentration. Including cysteine and phenylalanine, the CDR3 has 15 amino acids. Only the CDR3 region is kept as DNA, spanning 45 bases read in frame from base 1. The V and J ends are trimmed by 0 bases and 10 bases, leaving 13 bases between them. As encoded in the germline V gene, CDR1 is MNHEY while CDR2 is SVGEGT.

These same data were also listed under a study on T cells in Graves' hyperthyroidism and ophthalmopathy. The second paper further reports: Stable Graves' hyperthyroidism was defined as no progression to ophthalmopathy during 18 months of follow-up. Hyperthyroidism patients were newly diagnosed, with disease duration under 2 months, and aged 18 to 65 years. The study excluded patients with uncontrolled infections, other autoimmune diseases, pregnancy or lactation. Diagnoses were based on clinical symptoms, serum thyroxine and TRAb, thyroid ultrasound and orbital computed tomography. The TCR CDR3 was subjected to a first round of RT-PCR using the HTBI primer set and the Qiagen OneStep RT-PCR kit. Most expanded thyroid clonotypes (frequency above 0.001) were also detected in blood, suggesting blood repertoires may reflect thyroid immune responses. In cross-validation, a model built on a 13 V-J signature told ophthalmopathy apart from stable hyperthyroidism with 85% to 90% sensitivity and around 83% specificity, and in testing the same model reached 80%/75%. In validation, the model predicted progression to ophthalmopathy a median of approximately 6.6 months before onset, with over 60% sensitivity and roughly 72% specificity. A discovery cohort of about 96 patients, 43 with Graves' ophthalmopathy and over 55 with stable Graves' hyperthyroidism, was used to find distinguishing TCR V-J signatures. An independent validation cohort of under 20 hyperthyroidism patients and 17 patients who later progressed to ophthalmopathy tested prospective prediction of ophthalmopathy. The roughly 91 discovery patients were randomly divided into training and test sets at a 7:3 ratio. In more than 5 Graves' hyperthyroidism patients, the study also compared T-cell repertoires from thyroid tissue with T-cell repertoires from blood. Following sampling, methimazole starting at 30 mg daily was given to hyperthyroidism patients, and high-dose intravenous methylprednisolone was given to ophthalmopathy patients. Libraries were constructed in a second round of multiplex PCR, after which size selection and purification were performed. Libraries were sequenced paired-end with 100 bp reads on an Illumina HiSeq2000. Raw data were processed with SOAPnuke, discarding reads with adapters, uncalled bases, mean Phred below 15, or no exact constant-primer or identifier match. High-quality paired reads were merged using COPE v1.2.5, and each unique nucleotide sequence was defined as a clonotype. MiTCR v1.1 was used to align clonotypes to the IMGT TRBV, TRBD and TRBJ reference segments. The analysis was restricted to V-J combinations with a frequency above 0.0001, which together covered 98% to 99.2% of the repertoires. A TCS score was defined as the ratio between F50 (clonal expansion) and ExV (chaos), using BLOSUM62-based TCRdist between CDR3 peptides within each V-J. Welch's t-statistics and random forest reduced approximately 520 V-J features to 10 to 15, which were used in a naive Bayes classifier (R e1071). Sample size was not statistically predetermined, and investigators were not blinded to group allocation. According to the paper, TCR Vbeta CDR3 sequencing was carried out on 135 peripheral blood samples, which came from over 40 ophthalmopathy, 80 or so hyperthyroidism and approximately 17 progressor patients.

Rearrangement joined TRBV6-2 or TRBV6-3 to TRBJ1-6, and perhaps TRBD1 as D gene, on 5 matching bases. This receptor was obtained from a woman in her forties or fifties with Graves disease. Donor details come from another sample of the same person, matched by shared clones. The sequenced sample was peripheral blood mononuclear cells (PBMCs), obtained at new diagnosis, from a patient treated with antithyroid drugs. The CDR3 in this case is CASSYSRGPNSPLHF. The sequence in DNA is TGTGCCAGCAGTTACTCGAGGGGTCCGAACTCACCCCTCCACTTT.